This TCR beta chain stems from a study of cytomegalovirus exposure and HLA in healthy donors. Note on this clone: Antigen: not known.

The repertoire was sequenced with immunoSEQ multiplex PCR; TCRdb's copy has only in-frame clones and lacks some. The data contain a few hundred thousand clones, around 89% of them singletons. Study-wide findings and caveats: Investigators reported 150 to 200 TCR beta chains as tied to cytomegalovirus.

The ends lost 4 bases at V and 3 bases at J; junction bases unmatched: 9. This CDR3 has 16 amino acids. Germline loops: CDR1 SGHDT, CDR2 YYEEEE. This chain links TRBV5-6 with TRBJ2-2; 7 bases fit TRBD1. This TCR derives from a woman under 30 in good health and CMV-seronegative. Sequenced input: PBMCs. DNA of the CDR3: TGTGCCAGCAGCCCCCACAGGGGTGGGGACACCGGGGAGCTGTTTTTT. It specifies CASSPHRGGDTGELFF.